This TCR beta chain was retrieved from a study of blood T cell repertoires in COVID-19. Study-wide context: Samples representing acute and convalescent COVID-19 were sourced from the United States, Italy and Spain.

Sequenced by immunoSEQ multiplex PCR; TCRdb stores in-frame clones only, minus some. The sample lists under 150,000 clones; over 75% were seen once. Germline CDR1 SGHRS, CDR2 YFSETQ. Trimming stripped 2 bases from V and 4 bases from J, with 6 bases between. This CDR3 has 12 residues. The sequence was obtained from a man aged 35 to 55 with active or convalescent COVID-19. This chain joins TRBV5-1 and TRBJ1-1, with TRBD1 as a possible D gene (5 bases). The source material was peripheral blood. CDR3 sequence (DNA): TGCGCCAGCAGCTTTCAGGGCACTGAAGCTTTCTTT. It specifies CASSFQGTEAFF.